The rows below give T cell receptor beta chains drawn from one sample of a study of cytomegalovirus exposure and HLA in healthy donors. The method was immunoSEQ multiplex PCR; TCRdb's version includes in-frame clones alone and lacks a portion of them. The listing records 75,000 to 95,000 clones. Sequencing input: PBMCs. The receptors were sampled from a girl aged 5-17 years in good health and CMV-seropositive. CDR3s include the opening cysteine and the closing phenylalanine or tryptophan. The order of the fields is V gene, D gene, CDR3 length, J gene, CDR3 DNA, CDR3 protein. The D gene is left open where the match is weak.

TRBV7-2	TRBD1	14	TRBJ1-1	TGTGCCAGCAGCTCTAGACAGGGAGAAGGTGAAGCTTTCTTT	CASSSRQGEGEAFF
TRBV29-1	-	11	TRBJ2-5	TGCAGCGTTAGTCAGGGGGAGACCCAGTACTTC	CSVSQGETQYF
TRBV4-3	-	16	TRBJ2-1	TGCGCCAGCAGCCGAGGGGGGGGCGTTGGCGACAATGAGCAGTTCTTC	CASSRGGGVGDNEQFF
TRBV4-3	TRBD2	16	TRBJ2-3	TGCGCCAGCAGCCAAGAGGCGGGGGGGATTAGAGATACGCAGTATTTT	CASSQEAGGIRDTQYF
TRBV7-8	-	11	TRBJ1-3	TGTGCCAGCAGCTCGGGAAACACCATATATTTT	CASSSGNTIYF
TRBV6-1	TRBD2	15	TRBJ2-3	TGTGCCAGCAGTGACCTCGGACTAGCGGGGGTTACGCAGTATTTT	CASSDLGLAGVTQYF
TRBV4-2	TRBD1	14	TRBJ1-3	TGTGCCAGCAGCCAGGACAGGGCTGGAAACACCATATATTTT	CASSQDRAGNTIYF
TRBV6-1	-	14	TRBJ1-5	TGTGCCAGCAGTTTGGGGCGCGGCGACCAGCCCCAGCATTTT	CASSLGRGDQPQHF
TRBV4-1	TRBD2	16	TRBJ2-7	TGCGCCAGCAGCCAAGGGACTAGTGGACGGGTCTACGAGCAGTACTTC	CASSQGTSGRVYEQYF
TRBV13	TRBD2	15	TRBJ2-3	TGTGCCAGCAGCTTATCTGTGACTAGCGGTGATACGCAGTATTTT	CASSLSVTSGDTQYF
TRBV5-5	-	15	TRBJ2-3	TGTGCCAGCAGCTTCCCGGGACTGGGCACAGATACGCAGTATTTT	CASSFPGLGTDTQYF
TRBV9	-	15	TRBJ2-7	TGTGCCAGCAGCGTAGAGCAGGGGAGCTCCTACGAGCAGTACTTC	CASSVEQGSSYEQYF
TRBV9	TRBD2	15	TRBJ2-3	TGTGCCAGCAGCTCGGGACTAGCGGGGACAGATACGCAGTATTTT	CASSSGLAGTDTQYF
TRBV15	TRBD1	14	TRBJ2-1	TGTGCCACCAGCACCGTTCGGACAGGGATTGAGCAGTTCTTC	CATSTVRTGIEQFF
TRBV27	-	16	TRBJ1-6	TGTGCCAGCAGCCTCCTCTCCGGCGGCCGCAGTTCACCCCTCCACTTT	CASSLLSGGRSSPLHF
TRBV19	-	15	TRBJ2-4	TGTGCCAGTAGGGACACAGGGAAGTATGCGTACATTCAGTACTTC	CASRDTGKYAYIQYF
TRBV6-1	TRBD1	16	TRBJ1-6	TGTGCCAGCAGTGAAAGGAGGACAGGGTATAATTCACCCCTCCACTTT	CASSERRTGYNSPLHF
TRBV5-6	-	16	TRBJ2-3	TGTGCCAGCAGCTTGGATCGGGGGGCGAGCACAGATACGCAGTATTTT	CASSLDRGASTDTQYF
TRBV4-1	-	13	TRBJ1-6	TGCGCCAGCAGCCACCACGGGAATTCACCCCTCCACTTT	CASSHHGNSPLHF
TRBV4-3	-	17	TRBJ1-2	TGCGCCAGCAGCCAAGATTATTGGGCTTTAGATGTATATGGCTACACCTTC	CASSQDYWALDVYGYTF
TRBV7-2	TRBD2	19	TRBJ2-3	TGTGCCAGCAGCTTGGGTATAGCGGGGGGGAGGGGGAGGACAGATACGCAGTATTTT	CASSLGIAGGRGRTDTQYF
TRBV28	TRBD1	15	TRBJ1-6	TGTGCCAGCAGAGAACCGCAGGGGGCTAGTTCACCCCTACACTTT	CASREPQGASSPLHF
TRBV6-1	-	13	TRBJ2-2	TGTGCCAGCAAGTTGGGGGGCACCGGGGAGCTGTTTTTT	CASKLGGTGELFF
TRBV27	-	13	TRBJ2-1	TGTGCCAGCAGTTTATCGTTCAGGGGTGAGCAGTTCTTC	CASSLSFRGEQFF
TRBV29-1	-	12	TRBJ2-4	TGCAGCGTTGGGGGAGACGGGAACATTCAGTACTTC	CSVGGDGNIQYF
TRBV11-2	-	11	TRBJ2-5	TGTGCCAGCGACGGGGGAGAGAACCAGTACTTC	CASDGGENQYF
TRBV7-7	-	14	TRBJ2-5	TGTGCTATCACCGTCGGGGGGCCATTAGAGACCCAGTACTTC	CAITVGGPLETQYF
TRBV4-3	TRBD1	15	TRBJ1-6	TGCGCCAGCAGCAAAGGACAGGGAGACGGTTCACCCCTCCACTTT	CASSKGQGDGSPLHF
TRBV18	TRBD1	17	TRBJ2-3	TGTGCCAGCTCATCGTCCGGGACAGGCTTGAGCACAGATACGCAGTATTTT	CASSSSGTGLSTDTQYF
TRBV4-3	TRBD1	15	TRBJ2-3	TGCGCCAGCAGCGGGTGGACAGGGGGCACAGATACGCAGTATTTT	CASSGWTGGTDTQYF
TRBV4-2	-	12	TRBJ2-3	TGTGCCAGCAGCCATCCAGCAGATACGCAGTATTTT	CASSHPADTQYF
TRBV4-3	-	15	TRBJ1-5	TGCGCCAGCAGCCAAGAGCCGCAAAGCGGTCAGCCCCAGCATTTT	CASSQEPQSGQPQHF
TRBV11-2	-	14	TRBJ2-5	TGTGCCAGCAGCTTAGGGGCCCTCGAGGGGACCCAGTACTTC	CASSLGALEGTQYF
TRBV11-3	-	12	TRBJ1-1	TGTGCCAGCAGCTTCGGGGACACCGAAGCTTTCTTT	CASSFGDTEAFF
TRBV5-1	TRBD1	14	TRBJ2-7	TGCGCCAGCAGCTTAGAAGGGACAGCAAACGAGCAGTACTTC	CASSLEGTANEQYF
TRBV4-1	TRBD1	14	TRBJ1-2	TGCGCCAGCAGCCCGAGGGAGACAGGGTGTGGCTACACCTTC	CASSPRETGCGYTF
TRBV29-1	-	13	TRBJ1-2	TGCAGCGTAGTCCCCGCGGAACCCTATGGCTACACCTTC	CSVVPAEPYGYTF
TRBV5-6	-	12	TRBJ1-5	TGTGCCAGCAGTACAGGGTCGGGGCCCCAGCATTTT	CASSTGSGPQHF
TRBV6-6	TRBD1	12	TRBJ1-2	TGTGCCAGCAGGGGACAGAACTATGGCTACACCTTC	CASRGQNYGYTF
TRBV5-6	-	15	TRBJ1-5	TGTGCCAGCAGCTTGTTCGCGGGGGGCAATCAGCCCCAGCATTTT	CASSLFAGGNQPQHF
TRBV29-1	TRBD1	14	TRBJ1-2	TGCAGCGTTGAAGATCAGGACAGGGGAAAAGGCTACACCTTC	CSVEDQDRGKGYTF
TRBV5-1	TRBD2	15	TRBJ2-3	TGCGCCAGCAGCCCAGCGGGGGACAGCACAGATACGCAGTATTTT	CASSPAGDSTDTQYF
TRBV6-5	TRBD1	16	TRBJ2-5	TGTGCCAGCAGTTACGGTGTGGGACAGGGTTGGGAGACCCAGTACTTC	CASSYGVGQGWETQYF
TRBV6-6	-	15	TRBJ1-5	TGTGCCAGCAGTTACTCGAGGGCAGGCAATCAGCCCCAGCATTTT	CASSYSRAGNQPQHF
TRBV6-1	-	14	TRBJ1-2	TGTGCCAGCAGTGTGGGAGGGACTAACTATGGCTACACCTTC	CASSVGGTNYGYTF
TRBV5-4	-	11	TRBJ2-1	TGTGCCAGCAGCGCGTTCGGGGAGCAGTTCTTC	CASSAFGEQFF
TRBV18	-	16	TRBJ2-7	TGTGCCAGCTCACCACCCAACCGCTTCCGAGACTACGAGCAGTACTTC	CASSPPNRFRDYEQYF
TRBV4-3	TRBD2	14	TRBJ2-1	TGCGCCAGCAGCCAAGATAGTACCAGCGGGGTACAGTTCTTC	CASSQDSTSGVQFF